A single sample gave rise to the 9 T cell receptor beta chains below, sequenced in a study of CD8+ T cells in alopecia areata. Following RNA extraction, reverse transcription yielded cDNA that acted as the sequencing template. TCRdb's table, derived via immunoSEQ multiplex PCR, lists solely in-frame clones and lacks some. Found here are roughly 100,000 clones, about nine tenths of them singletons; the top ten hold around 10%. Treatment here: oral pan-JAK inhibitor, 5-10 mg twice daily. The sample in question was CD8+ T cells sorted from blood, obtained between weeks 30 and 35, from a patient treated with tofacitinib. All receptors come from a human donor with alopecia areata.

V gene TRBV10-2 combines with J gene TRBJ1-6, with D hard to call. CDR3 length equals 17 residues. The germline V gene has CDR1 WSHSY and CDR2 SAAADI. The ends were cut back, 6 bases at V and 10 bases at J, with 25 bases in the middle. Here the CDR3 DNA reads TGCGCCAGCAGCTCCAGTGCAAATGTCGGAGTAGGGTCACCCCTCCACTTT. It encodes CASSSSANVGVGSPLHF.

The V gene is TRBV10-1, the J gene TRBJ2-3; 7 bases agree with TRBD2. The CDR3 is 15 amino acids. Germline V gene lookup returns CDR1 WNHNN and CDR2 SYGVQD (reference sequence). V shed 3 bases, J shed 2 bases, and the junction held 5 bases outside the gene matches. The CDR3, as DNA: TGCGCCAGCAGTGAAGGGCTAGCGGCCACAGATACGCAGTATTTT. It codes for CASSEGLAATDTQYF.

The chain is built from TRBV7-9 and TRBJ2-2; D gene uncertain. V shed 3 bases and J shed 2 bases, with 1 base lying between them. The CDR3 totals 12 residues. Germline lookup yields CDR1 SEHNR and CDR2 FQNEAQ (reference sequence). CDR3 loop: CASSFNTGELFF. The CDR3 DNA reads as TGTGCCAGCAGCTTTAACACCGGGGAGCTGTTTTTT.

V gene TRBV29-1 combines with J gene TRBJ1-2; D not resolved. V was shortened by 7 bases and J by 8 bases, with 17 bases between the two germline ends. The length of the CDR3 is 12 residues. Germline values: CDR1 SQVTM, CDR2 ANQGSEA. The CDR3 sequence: CSATDRTRGYTF. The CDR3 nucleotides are TGCAGCGCTACGGACCGGACTAGGGGCTACACCTTC. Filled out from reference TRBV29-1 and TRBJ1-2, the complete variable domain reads SAVISQKPSRDICQRGTSLTIQCQVDSQVTMMFWYRQQPGQSLTLIATANQGSEATYESGFVIDKFPISRPNLTFSTLTVSNMSPEDSSIYLCSATDRTRGYTFGSGTRLTVV.

The CDR3 here is CAISEIGDRPNSDTQYF. In nucleotides, the CDR3 is TGTGCCATCAGTGAGATAGGGGACAGGCCCAACTCAGATACGCAGTATTTT. This chain links TRBV10-3 with TRBJ2-3; TRBD1 agrees at 8 bases. From germline, CDR1 is ENHRY and CDR2 SYGVKD. J lost 4 bases, V lost 2 bases, and 11 bases had no gene match. The CDR3 contains 17 residues.

CDR3 in DNA: TGTGCCAGCAGCTACAGGGAATACAATGAGCAGTTCTTC. Translating it yields CASSYREYNEQFF. The chain employs TRBV7-8 and TRBJ2-1; a possible D gene is TRBD1 (6 bases). CDR1 and CDR2 (germline): SGHVS, FQNEAQ. The CDR3 consists of 13 residues. The V and J ends lost 4 bases and 4 bases respectively, with 8 bases between them.

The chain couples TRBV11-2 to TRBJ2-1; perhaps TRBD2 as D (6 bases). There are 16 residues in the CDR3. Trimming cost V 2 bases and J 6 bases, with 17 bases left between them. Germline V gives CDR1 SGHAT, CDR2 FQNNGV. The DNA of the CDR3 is TGTGCCAGCAGCTTAATGGGGGGACTGCTAATCAATGAGCAGTTCTTC. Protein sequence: CASSLMGGLLINEQFF.

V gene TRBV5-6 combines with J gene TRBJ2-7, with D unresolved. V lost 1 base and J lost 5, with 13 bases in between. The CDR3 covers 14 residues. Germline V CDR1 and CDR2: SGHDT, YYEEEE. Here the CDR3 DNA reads TGTGCCAGCAGCTTGTTCCCCCAAGGCGACGAGCAGTACTTC. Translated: CASSLFPQGDEQYF.

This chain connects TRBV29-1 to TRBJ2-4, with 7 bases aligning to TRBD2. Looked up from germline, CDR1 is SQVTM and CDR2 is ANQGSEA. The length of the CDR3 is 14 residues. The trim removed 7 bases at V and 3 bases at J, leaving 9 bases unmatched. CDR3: CSALGRADKNIQYF. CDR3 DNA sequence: TGCAGCGCTTTAGGGAGGGCCGACAAAAACATTCAGTACTTC.